The 30 T cell receptor beta chains below all came from one sample that was sequenced in a study of T cell changes during pregnancy in multiple sclerosis (dated by TCRdb to between 2018 and 2021). Receptors were amplified or captured by the immunoSEQ multiplex PCR assay. Held by TCRdb, this immuneACCESS table contains in-frame sequences only and omits some clones. Under half of the omission traces to an unresolved V gene where checked; the cause of the rest is unknown. The sample table lists fewer than 50,000 clones, 90% to 95% of them with a count of one. The biggest ten clones account for roughly 5.4% of the sample. Sequences were derived from CD8+ T cells from peripheral blood mononuclear cells, sampled before pregnancy. The origin of the receptors is a female donor with multiple sclerosis, enrolled in a pregnancy study.

The chain is built from TRBV19 and TRBJ2-7, with TRBD2 matching over 9 bases. The V gene end was trimmed by 2 bases and the J gene end by 1 base; junction bases not matched to a gene: 0. Germline CDR1 and CDR2: LNHDA and SQIVND (reference sequence). CDR3 length equals 14 residues. The CDR3 protein is CASSISGRSYEQYF. CDR3 coding DNA: TGTGCCAGTAGTATAAGCGGGAGGTCCTACGAGCAGTACTTC.

The chain combines TRBV4-1 with TRBJ2-2, with 8 bases lining up with TRBD1. V was clipped by 0 bases and J by 2 bases; unmatched bases: 2. This CDR3 has 16 residues. The V gene's germline CDR1 is MGHRA and CDR2 YSYEKL. The CDR3 region is CASSQEAGGNTGELFF. Here the CDR3 DNA reads TGCGCCAGCAGCCAAGAGGCAGGGGGCAACACCGGGGAGCTGTTTTTT.

The rearrangement links TRBV28 to TRBJ1-1, with unresolved D. Germline assignment: CDR1 MDHEN and CDR2 SYDVKM. The length of the CDR3 is 18 residues. V was trimmed by 5 bases and J by 1 base, leaving 23 bases between them. In nucleotides, the CDR3 is TGTGCCAGCAGTCCCTATTATGCCGACACTCGGGAGAACACTGAAGCTTTCTTT. Protein sequence: CASSPYYADTRENTEAFF.

The rearrangement joins TRBV11-2 to TRBJ2-5, with D possibly being TRBD2 (5 bases). This CDR3 is 14 amino acids long. Trimming cost V 5 bases and J 4 bases, with 14 bases left between them. Germline CDR1 is SGHAT and CDR2 is FQNNGV. The CDR3 bases are TGTGCCAGCAGCCTCTATACGGGAAGAGAGACCCAGTACTTC. The encoded protein is CASSLYTGRETQYF.

The gene calls are TRBV7-9 and TRBJ2-3; TRBD2 aligns across 7 bases. Germline values: CDR1 SEHNR, CDR2 FQNEAQ (reference sequence). The CDR3 runs to 16 residues. After removal of 5 bases from V and 5 bases from J, the junction contained 13 bases not matched to a gene. The DNA of the CDR3 is TGTGCCAGCAGCCCTGCTAGCGGAGGAGGGAGAGATACGCAGTATTTT. Protein: CASSPASGGGRDTQYF.

The V gene is TRBV28, the J gene TRBJ1-5; D is undetermined. Germline V gives CDR1 MDHEN, CDR2 SYDVKM. V lost 5 bases and J lost 4, with 9 bases in between. The CDR3 spans 13 residues. CDR3 sequence: CASSLLRNQPQHF. The DNA of the CDR3 is TGTGCCAGCAGTCTACTCCGAAATCAGCCCCAGCATTTT.

The chain combines TRBV4-2 with TRBJ2-3; 7 bases match TRBD1. Germline CDR1 reads LGHNA; CDR2 reads YNFKEQ. The CDR3 extends over 16 amino acids. After removal of 3 bases from V and 3 bases from J, the junction contained 9 bases not matched to a gene. CDR3 coding DNA: TGTGCCAGCAGCCAGACCAGGACAGGTAAAACAGATACGCAGTATTTT. This codes for CASSQTRTGKTDTQYF.

CDR3 amino acids: CASSSGGYEQYF. CDR3 bases: TGTGCCAGCAGTTCCGGCGGGTACGAGCAGTACTTC. The genes are TRBV27 and TRBJ2-7, with D possibly being TRBD2 (5 bases). Germline assignment: CDR1 MNHEY and CDR2 SMNVEV (reference sequence). Trimming removed 4 bases at V and 4 bases at J, with 8 bases between. The CDR3 has 12 residues.

The rearrangement uses TRBV19 and TRBJ1-2, with D possibly TRBD1 on 6 matching bases. This CDR3 has 13 amino acids. The V gene's germline CDR1 is LNHDA and CDR2 SQIVND (reference sequence). V dropped 5 bases and J dropped 8 bases, with 15 bases sitting between them. The chain's CDR3 is CASSSTGTNGYTF. The DNA for the CDR3 is TGTGCCAGTAGTTCAACCGGGACAAACGGCTACACCTTC.

The J gene is TRBJ2-1, the V gene TRBV30; tentatively, D is TRBD2 (6 bases). The V end lost 0 bases, the J end lost 0 bases, and 12 bases lay between the germline ends. The CDR3 extends over 16 amino acids. Germline lookup yields CDR1 GTSNPN and CDR2 SVGIG (reference sequence). CDR3 residues: CAWSVHGSASYNEQFF. CDR3 in DNA: TGTGCCTGGAGTGTACACGGGAGTGCCTCCTACAATGAGCAGTTCTTC.

The chain is built from TRBV6-4 and TRBJ2-1; the D is unclear. The CDR3 is made up of 16 amino acids. Per the germline V gene, CDR1 is MRHNA and CDR2 is SNTAGT. With 2 bases removed from V and 0 bases from J, the gap between germline ends came to 11 bases. CDR3 region: CASSDGTESSYNEQFF. CDR3 nucleotides: TGTGCCAGCAGTGACGGCACAGAGAGCTCCTACAATGAGCAGTTCTTC.

As DNA, the CDR3 is TGTGCCAGCAGAATGCTAGCGAGCACCGGGGAGCTGTTTTTT. Translating gives CASRMLASTGELFF. The genes are TRBV7-2 and TRBJ2-2, with D possibly TRBD2 on 6 matching bases. Germline CDR1 SGHTA, CDR2 FQGNSA. The CDR3 runs 14 residues. Between the trimmed V and J ends, which lost 6 bases and 4 bases, there was a span of 12 bases. The variable domain in full, completed from reference TRBV7-2 and TRBJ2-2, reads GAGVSQSPSNKVTEKGKDVELRCDPISGHTALYWYRQSLGQGLEFLIYFQGNSAPDKSGLPSDRFSAERTGGSVSTLTIQRTQQEDSAVYLCASRMLASTGELFFGEGSRLTVL.

The chain combines TRBV29-1 with TRBJ2-3, with a weak D call TRBD1 (6 bases). The CDR3 totals 15 residues. The V gene's germline CDR1 is SQVTM and CDR2 ANQGSEA. Trimming removed 4 bases at V and 1 base at J, with 15 bases between. The CDR3 protein is CSVVPPRTGTDTQYF. CDR3 nucleotide sequence: TGCAGCGTTGTCCCTCCCAGGACAGGCACAGATACGCAGTATTTT.

The chain employs TRBV5-4 and TRBJ2-2, with TRBD2 as a possible D gene (5 bases). The ends were cut back, 3 bases at V and 6 bases at J, with 15 bases in the middle. The germline CDR1 and CDR2 sequences are SGHNT and YYREEE (reference sequence). The CDR3 spans 15 residues. CDR3 protein: CASSSLLGRAGELFF. CDR3 sequence (DNA): TGTGCCAGCAGCTCCTTACTAGGTCGGGCCGGGGAGCTGTTTTTT.

V and J are TRBV2 and TRBJ2-1; TRBD2 is a possible D gene (5 bases). The CDR3 runs to 15 residues. V was trimmed by 6 bases and J by 5 bases, leaving 17 bases between them. Germline CDR1 SNHLY, CDR2 FYNNEI. The DNA for the CDR3 is TGTGCCAGCAGGGATACTAGGTCCCTAAACAATGAGCAGTTCTTC. This gives the protein CASRDTRSLNNEQFF.

This chain uses TRBV5-4 with TRBJ1-1; no firm D call. Germline V gene sequence: CDR1 SGHNT, CDR2 YYREEE (reference sequence). The CDR3 covers 14 residues. The ends were cut back, 5 bases at V and 2 bases at J, with 13 bases in the middle. CDR3 in amino acids: CASSFEIANTEAFF. The CDR3 region has the DNA TGTGCCAGCAGTTTTGAGATAGCTAACACTGAAGCTTTCTTT.

The chain carries TRBV29-1 and TRBJ1-1, with a weak D call TRBD1 (5 bases). The V end lost 1 base, the J end lost 4 bases, and 16 bases lay between the germline ends. Germline CDR1 is SQVTM and CDR2 is ANQGSEA. The CDR3 covers 15 residues. The CDR3: CSVEGKGGAVTEAFF. In DNA form, the CDR3 reads TGCAGCGTTGAAGGGAAGGGTGGGGCAGTCACTGAAGCTTTCTTT.

This chain links TRBV27 with TRBJ1-2; 7 nucleotides line up with TRBD1. The CDR3 is made up of 15 amino acids. Losses at the gene ends were 3 bases for V and 1 base for J; bases not matched to a gene: 5. In germline, CDR1 is MNHEY, CDR2 SMNVEV (reference sequence). The CDR3 sequence: CASSFRGQFNYGYTF. CDR3 DNA: TGTGCCAGCAGTTTTAGGGGGCAGTTTAACTATGGCTACACCTTC.

The rearrangement links TRBV27 to TRBJ2-7, with 8 bases fitting TRBD1. The V and J ends lost 9 bases and 2 bases, in that order; junction bases with no gene match: 9. CDR3 length: 14 amino acids. Germline V gives CDR1 MNHEY, CDR2 SMNVEV (reference sequence). The CDR3 DNA is TGTGCCAGTGCGCCGGGACAGGAGCCCTACGAGCAGTACTTC. Protein: CASAPGQEPYEQYF.

This sequence joins TRBV30 and TRBJ2-1, with 10 nucleotides matching TRBD2. V was clipped by 0 bases and J by 7 bases; unmatched bases: 3. Germline CDR1 and CDR2: GTSNPN and SVGIG (reference sequence). This CDR3 is 14 amino acids long. For the CDR3, the DNA is TGTGCCTGGAGTGTCGGGGGACTAGCGAATGAGCAGTTCTTC. This gives the protein CAWSVGGLANEQFF.

In this sample, this clone turned up once. The rearrangement joins TRBV2 to TRBJ2-2; 7 bases line up with TRBD1. This CDR3 is built from 15 residues. Per germline, CDR1 SNHLY and CDR2 FYNNEI. V was clipped by 6 bases and J by 6 bases; unmatched bases: 10. The CDR3 sequence is CASSGERGLSGELFF. The CDR3, as DNA: TGTGCCAGCAGCGGGGAAAGGGGGCTGTCCGGGGAGCTGTTTTTT.

The CDR3 sequence: CASSYPRGTEAFF. The CDR3 bases are TGTGCCAGCAGCTATCCCCGAGGGACTGAAGCTTTCTTT. The chain is built from TRBV11-1 and TRBJ1-1; D call uncertain. V gave up 4 bases and J gave up 5 bases, with 11 bases separating them. CDR1 is SGHAT and CDR2 is FQDESV in the germline V gene (reference sequence). The length of the CDR3 is 13 residues. Full variable domain (missing parts from reference TRBV11-1 and TRBJ1-1): EAEVAQSPRYKITEKSQAVAFWCDPISGHATLYWYRQILGQGPELLVQFQDESVVDDSQLPKDRFSAERLKGVDSTLKIQPAELGDSAMYLCASSYPRGTEAFFGQGTRLTVV.

CDR3 DNA: TGTGCCAGCAGTCTCCAGGGACAGGATGGGGCTTTCTTT. This encodes CASSLQGQDGAFF. This chain links TRBV27 with TRBJ1-1, with 8 bases that match TRBD1. Germline V gene sequence: CDR1 MNHEY, CDR2 SMNVEV (reference sequence). This CDR3 is 13 amino acids long. Trimming took 5 bases from V and 11 from J; bases not matched to a gene: 10.

This rearrangement joins TRBV6-1 to TRBJ1-2; 9 nucleotides agree with TRBD1. Trimming cost V 6 bases and J 1 base; bases outside gene matches: 6. The CDR3 has 15 residues. Looked up from germline, CDR1 is MNHNS and CDR2 is SASEGT. The DNA of the CDR3 is TGTGCCAGCAGCGCCACAGGGGGCTATAACTATGGCTACACCTTC. As protein: CASSATGGYNYGYTF.

The V and J genes are TRBV28 and TRBJ2-3, with D possibly matching TRBD1 (5 bases). The V gene lost 3 bases and the J gene lost 0 bases, with 13 bases spanning the gap. The CDR3 consists of 16 residues. Per germline, CDR1 MDHEN and CDR2 SYDVKM. The CDR3 nucleotides read TGTGCCAGCAGTTTCTTAAGGGGCTCTAGCACAGATACGCAGTATTTT. It specifies CASSFLRGSSTDTQYF.

The chain is built from TRBV7-3 and TRBJ2-1, with TRBD1 matching 8 bases. This CDR3 contains 14 residues. V trimming: 2 bases; J trimming: 8 bases; junction bases outside the gene matches: 5. Germline V gene lookup returns CDR1 SGHTA and CDR2 FQGTGA. CDR3 region: CASSLSQGGDEQFF. CDR3 nucleotide sequence: TGTGCCAGCAGCTTATCACAGGGGGGCGATGAGCAGTTCTTC.

The rearrangement links TRBV18 to TRBJ2-2; D is unresolved. Trimming stripped 6 bases from V and 4 bases from J, with 21 bases between. The germline CDR1 and CDR2 sequences are KGHSH and LQKENI. The CDR3 length is 17 residues. CDR3 bases: TGTGCCAGCTCCCCCCGCGGCTCTACTCCCGGCACCGGGGAGCTGTTTTTT. It yields the protein CASSPRGSTPGTGELFF.

This clone was observed once. This chain joins TRBV19 and TRBJ2-2; 8 bases are shared with TRBD1. J was trimmed by 7 bases and V by 5 bases; bases with no gene match: 6. Germline V gene lookup returns CDR1 LNHDA and CDR2 SQIVND (reference sequence). The CDR3 has 14 amino acids. CDR3 loop: CASSQGARFGELFF. In DNA, the CDR3 is TGTGCCAGTAGTCAGGGGGCTAGATTCGGGGAGCTGTTTTTT.

V usage is TRBV2 and J usage is TRBJ1-5; D may be TRBD1 (6 bases). Per germline, CDR1 SNHLY and CDR2 FYNNEI. This CDR3 contains 14 residues. V lost 8 bases to trimming and J lost 0 bases, with 11 bases between them. The CDR3 region is CASEGQHSNQPQHF. The CDR3 nucleotides are TGTGCCAGCGAAGGACAGCATAGCAATCAGCCCCAGCATTTT.

As to this clone: Additional DNA sequences in this sample encode the identical CDR3. DNA for the CDR3: TGTGCCAGTAGTATATCGGGTAGCTCCTACGAGCAGTACTTC. Amino acids: CASSISGSSYEQYF. The chain carries TRBV19 and TRBJ2-7; D is uncertain. Germline CDR1 reads LNHDA; CDR2 reads SQIVND (reference sequence). V lost 2 bases and J 0 bases, leaving 8 bases between the germline ends. CDR3 length: 14 amino acids.